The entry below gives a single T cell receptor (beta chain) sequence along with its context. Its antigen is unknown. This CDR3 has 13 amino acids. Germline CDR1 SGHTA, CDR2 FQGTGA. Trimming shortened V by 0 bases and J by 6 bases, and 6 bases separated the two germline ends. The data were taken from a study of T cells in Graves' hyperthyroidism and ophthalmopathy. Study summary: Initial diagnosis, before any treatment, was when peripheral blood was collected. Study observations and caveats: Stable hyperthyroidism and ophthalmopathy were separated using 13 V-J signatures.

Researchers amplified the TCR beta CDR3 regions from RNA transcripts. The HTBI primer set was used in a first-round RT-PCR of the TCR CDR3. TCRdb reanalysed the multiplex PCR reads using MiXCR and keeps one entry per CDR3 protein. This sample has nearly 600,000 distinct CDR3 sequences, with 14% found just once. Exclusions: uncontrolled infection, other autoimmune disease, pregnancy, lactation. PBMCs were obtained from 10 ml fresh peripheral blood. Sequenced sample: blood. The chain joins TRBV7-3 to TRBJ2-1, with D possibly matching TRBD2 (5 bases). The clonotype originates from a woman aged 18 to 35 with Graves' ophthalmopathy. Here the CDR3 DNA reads TGTGCCAGCAGCTTAACCACTAGCAATGAGCAGTTCTTC. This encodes CASSLTTSNEQFF.